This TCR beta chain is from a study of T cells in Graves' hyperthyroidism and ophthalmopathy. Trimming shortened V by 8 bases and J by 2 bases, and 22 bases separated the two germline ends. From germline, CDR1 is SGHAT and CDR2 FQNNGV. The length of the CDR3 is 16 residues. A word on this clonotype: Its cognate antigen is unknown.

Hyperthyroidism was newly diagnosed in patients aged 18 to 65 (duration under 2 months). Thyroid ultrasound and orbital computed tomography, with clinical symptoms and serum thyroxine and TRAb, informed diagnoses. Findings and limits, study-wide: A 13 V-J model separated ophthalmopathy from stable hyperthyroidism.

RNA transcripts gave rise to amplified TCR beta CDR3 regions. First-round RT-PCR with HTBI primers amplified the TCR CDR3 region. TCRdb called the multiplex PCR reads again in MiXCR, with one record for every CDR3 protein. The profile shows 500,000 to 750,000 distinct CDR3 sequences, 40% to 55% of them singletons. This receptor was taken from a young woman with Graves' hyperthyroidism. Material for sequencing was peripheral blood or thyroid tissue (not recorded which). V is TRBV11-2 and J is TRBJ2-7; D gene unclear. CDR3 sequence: CASSRKEPGLTYEQYF. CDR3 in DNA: TGTGCCAGCTCCCGCAAAGAGCCAGGTCTCACCTACGAGCAGTACTTC.